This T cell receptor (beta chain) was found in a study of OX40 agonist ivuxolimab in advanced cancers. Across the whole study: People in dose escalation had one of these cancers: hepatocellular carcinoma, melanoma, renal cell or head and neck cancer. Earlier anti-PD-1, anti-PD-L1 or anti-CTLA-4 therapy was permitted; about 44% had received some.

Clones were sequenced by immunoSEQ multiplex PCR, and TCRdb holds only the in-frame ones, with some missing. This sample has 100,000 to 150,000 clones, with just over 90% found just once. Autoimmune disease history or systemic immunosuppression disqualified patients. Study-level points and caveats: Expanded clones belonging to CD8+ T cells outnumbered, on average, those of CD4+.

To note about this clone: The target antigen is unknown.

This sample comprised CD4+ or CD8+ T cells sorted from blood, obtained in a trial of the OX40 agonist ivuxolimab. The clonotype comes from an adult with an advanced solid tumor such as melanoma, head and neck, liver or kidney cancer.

CDR3 DNA: TGTGCCAGCAGCCAATTGAGGGGCTCTGGAAACACCATATATTTT. Amino acid sequence: CASSQLRGSGNTIYF. This chain links TRBV4-2 with TRBJ1-3; possible D gene TRBD1, 5 bases. Germline V lookup: CDR1 LGHNA, CDR2 YNFKEQ. V was cut by 2 bases and J by 0 bases, with 8 bases left in between. This CDR3 contains 15 residues.